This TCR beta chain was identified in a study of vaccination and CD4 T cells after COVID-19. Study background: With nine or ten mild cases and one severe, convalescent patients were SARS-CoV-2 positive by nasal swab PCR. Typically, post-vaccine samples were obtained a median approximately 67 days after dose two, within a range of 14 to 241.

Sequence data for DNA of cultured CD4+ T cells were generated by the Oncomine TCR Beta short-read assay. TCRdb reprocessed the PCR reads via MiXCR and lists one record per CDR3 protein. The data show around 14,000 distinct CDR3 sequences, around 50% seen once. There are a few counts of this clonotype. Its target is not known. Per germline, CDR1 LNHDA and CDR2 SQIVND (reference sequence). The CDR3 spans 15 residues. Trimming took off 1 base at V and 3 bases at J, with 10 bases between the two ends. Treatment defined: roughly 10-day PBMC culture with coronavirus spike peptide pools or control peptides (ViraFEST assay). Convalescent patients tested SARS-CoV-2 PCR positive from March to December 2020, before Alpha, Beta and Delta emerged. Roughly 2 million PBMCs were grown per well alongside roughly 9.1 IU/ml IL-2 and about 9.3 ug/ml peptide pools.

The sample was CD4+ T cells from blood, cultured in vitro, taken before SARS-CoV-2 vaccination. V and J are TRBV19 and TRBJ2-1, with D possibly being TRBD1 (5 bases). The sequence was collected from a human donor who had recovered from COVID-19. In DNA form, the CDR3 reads TGTGCCAGTAGTATAGGGACATCGGTCTACAATGAGCAGTTCTTC. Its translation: CASSIGTSVYNEQFF.